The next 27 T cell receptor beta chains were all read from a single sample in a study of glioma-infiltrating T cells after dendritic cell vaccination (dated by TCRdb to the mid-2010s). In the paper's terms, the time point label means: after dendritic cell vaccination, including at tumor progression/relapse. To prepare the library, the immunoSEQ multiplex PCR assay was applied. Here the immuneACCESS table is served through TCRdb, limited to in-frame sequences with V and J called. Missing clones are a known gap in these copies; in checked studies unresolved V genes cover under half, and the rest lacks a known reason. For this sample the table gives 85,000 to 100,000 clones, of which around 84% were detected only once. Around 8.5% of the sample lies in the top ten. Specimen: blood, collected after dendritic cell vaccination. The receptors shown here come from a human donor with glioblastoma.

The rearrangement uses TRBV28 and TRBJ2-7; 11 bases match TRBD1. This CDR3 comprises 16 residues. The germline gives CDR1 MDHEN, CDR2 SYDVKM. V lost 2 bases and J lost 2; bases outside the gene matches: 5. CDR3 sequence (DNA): TGTGCCAGCAGTTTAAACCTGGGACAGGGGGCCTACGAGCAGTACTTC. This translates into CASSLNLGQGAYEQYF. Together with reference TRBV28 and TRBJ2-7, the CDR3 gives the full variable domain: DVKVTQSSRYLVKRTGEKVFLECVQDMDHENMFWYRQDPGLGLRLIYFSYDVKMKEKGDIPEGYSVSREKKERFSLILESASTNQTSMYLCASSLNLGQGAYEQYFGPGTRLTVT.

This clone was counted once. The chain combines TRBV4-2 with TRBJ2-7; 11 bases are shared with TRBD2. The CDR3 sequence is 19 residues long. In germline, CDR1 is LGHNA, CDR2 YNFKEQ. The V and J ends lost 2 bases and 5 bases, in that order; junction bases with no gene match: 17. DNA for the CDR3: TGTGCCAGCAGCCAATCATCGGGGTTTAGCGGGAGGGCTATCGACGAGCAGTACTTC. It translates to CASSQSSGFSGRAIDEQYF.

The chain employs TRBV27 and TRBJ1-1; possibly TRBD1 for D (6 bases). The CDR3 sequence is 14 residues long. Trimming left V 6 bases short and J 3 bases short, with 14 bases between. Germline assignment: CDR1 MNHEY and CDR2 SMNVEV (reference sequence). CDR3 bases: TGTGCCAGCAGCTTGACAGGTAAAGACACTGAAGCTTTCTTT. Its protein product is CASSLTGKDTEAFF.

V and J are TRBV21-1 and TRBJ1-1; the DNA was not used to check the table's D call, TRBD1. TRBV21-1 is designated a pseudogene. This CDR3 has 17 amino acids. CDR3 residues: CASSIQARGQGVSEAFF. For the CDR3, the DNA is TGTGCCAGCAGCATCCAGGCCAGGGGACAGGGGGTATCTGAAGCTTTCTTT.

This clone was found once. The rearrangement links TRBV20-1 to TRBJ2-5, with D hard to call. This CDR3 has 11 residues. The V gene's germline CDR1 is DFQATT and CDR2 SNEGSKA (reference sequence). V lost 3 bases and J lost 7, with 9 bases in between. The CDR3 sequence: CSASQTGTQYF. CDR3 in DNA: TGCAGTGCTAGCCAAACGGGGACCCAGTACTTC.

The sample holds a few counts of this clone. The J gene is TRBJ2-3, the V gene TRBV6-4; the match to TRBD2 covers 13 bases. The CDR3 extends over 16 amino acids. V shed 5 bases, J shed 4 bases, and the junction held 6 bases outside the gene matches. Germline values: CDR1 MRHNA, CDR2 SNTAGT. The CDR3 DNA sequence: TGTGCCAGCAGTTGGACTAGCGGGAGAGGGGCAGATACGCAGTATTTT. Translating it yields CASSWTSGRGADTQYF.

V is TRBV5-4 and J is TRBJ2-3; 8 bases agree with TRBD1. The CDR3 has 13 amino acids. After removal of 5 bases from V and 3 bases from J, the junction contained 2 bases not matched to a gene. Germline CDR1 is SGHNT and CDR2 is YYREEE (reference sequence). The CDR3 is CASRTGGTDTQYF. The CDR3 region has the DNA TGTGCCAGCAGAACAGGGGGGACAGATACGCAGTATTTT.

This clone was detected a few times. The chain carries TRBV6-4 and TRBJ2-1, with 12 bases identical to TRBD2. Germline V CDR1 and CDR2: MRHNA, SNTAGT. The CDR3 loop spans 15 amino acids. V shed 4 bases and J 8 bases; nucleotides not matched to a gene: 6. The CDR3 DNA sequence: TGTGCCAGCAGTGTTGGACTAGCGGGACGAGATGAGCAGTTCTTC. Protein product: CASSVGLAGRDEQFF.

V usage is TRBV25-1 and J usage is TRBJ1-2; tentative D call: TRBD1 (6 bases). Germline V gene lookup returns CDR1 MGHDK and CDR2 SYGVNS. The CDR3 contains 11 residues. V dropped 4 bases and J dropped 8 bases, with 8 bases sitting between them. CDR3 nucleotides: TGTGCCAGCAGTGCCACAGGGGGCTACACCTTC. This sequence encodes CASSATGGYTF.

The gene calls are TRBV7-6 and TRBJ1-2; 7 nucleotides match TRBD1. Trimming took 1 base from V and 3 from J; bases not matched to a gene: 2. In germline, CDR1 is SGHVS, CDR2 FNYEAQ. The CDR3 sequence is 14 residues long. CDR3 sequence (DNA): TGTGCCAGCAGCTTAGGACAGGGACACTATGGCTACACCTTC. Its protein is CASSLGQGHYGYTF.

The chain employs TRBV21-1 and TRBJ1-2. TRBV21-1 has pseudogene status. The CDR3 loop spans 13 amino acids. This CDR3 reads CASSKAVPWGYTF. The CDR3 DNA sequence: TGTGCCAGCAGCAAGGCGGTCCCCTGGGGCTACACCTTC.

Written as DNA, the CDR3 is TGTGCCAGGGAGAAGCGGGACACCTCCTACGAGCAGTACTTC. Translation: CAREKRDTSYEQYF. V and J are TRBV5-6 and TRBJ2-7, with a weak D call TRBD2 (7 bases). V dropped 8 bases and J dropped 0 bases, with 15 bases sitting between them. CDR1 is SGHDT, CDR2 YYEEEE, per germline. This CDR3 is built from 14 residues.

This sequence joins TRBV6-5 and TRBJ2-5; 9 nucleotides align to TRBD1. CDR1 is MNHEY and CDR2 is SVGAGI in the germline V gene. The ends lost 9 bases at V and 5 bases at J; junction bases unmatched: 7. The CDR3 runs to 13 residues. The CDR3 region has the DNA TGTGCCAGTCAGGACAGGGGACGGGAGACCCAGTACTTC. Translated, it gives CASQDRGRETQYF.

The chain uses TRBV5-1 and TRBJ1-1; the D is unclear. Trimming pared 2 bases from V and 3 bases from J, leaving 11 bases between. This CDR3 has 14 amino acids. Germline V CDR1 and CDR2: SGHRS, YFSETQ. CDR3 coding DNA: TGCGCCAGCAGCTTTGACCCAGGATACACTGAAGCTTTCTTT. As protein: CASSFDPGYTEAFF.

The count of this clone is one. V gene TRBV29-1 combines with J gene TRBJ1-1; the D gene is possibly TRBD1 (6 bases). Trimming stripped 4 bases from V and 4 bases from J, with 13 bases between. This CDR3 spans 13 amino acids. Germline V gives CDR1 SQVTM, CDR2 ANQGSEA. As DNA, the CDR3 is TGCAGCGTTGCGGGGGGCGGTAGCACTGAAGCTTTCTTT. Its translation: CSVAGGGSTEAFF.

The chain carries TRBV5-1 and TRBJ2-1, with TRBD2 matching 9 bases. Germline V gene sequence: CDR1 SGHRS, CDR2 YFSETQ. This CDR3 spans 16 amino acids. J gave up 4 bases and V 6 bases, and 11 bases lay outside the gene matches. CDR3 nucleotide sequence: TGCGCCAGCAAGGGCGGGGCGGGGGGGATTTACAATGAGCAGTTCTTC. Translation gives CASKGGAGGIYNEQFF.

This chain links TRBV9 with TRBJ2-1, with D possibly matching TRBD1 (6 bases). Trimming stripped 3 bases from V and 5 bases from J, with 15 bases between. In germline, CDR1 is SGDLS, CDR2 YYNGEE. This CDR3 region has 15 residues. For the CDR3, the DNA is TGTGCCAGCAGCGGCCCACAGGGCGGTAACAATGAGCAGTTCTTC. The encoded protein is CASSGPQGGNNEQFF.

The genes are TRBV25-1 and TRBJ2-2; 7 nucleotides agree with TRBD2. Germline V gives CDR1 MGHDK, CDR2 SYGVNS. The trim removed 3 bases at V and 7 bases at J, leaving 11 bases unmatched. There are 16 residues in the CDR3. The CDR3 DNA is TGTGCCAGCAGTGACCCCTCTAGGGCTAGCGGCGGGGAGCTGTTTTTT. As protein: CASSDPSRASGGELFF.

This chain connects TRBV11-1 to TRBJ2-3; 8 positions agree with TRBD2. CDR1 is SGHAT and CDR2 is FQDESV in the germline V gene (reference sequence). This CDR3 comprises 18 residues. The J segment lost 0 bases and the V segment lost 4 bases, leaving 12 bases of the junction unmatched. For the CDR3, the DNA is TGTGCCAGCAGCTCACGTTGGGTTAGCGGGACTAGCACAGATACGCAGTATTTT. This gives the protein CASSSRWVSGTSTDTQYF.

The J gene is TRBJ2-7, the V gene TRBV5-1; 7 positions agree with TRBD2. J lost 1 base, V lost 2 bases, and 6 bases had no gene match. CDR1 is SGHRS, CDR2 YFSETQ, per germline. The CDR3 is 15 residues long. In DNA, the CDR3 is TGCGCCAGCAGCTTCGGGGGGTCGGGATCCTACGAGCAGTACTTC. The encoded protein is CASSFGGSGSYEQYF.

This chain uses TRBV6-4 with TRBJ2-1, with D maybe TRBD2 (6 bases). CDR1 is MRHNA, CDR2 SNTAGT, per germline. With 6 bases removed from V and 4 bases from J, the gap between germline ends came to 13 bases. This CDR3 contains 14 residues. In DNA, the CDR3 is TGTGCCAGCAGCGGGGCGGCGGGATACAATGAGCAGTTCTTC. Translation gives CASSGAAGYNEQFF.

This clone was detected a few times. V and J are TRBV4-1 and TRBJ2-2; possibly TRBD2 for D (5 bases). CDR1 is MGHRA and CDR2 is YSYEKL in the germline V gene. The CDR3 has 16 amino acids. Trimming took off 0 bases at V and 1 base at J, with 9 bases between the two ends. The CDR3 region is CASSQDRGLNTGELFF. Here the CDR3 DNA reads TGCGCCAGCAGCCAAGATCGGGGATTGAACACCGGGGAGCTGTTTTTT.

The CDR3 is CASRRVVGNSNQPQHF. The CDR3 DNA follows: TGTGCCAGCAGGAGGGTTGTAGGTAATAGCAATCAGCCCCAGCATTTT. The chain is built from TRBV2 and TRBJ1-5; D unclear. This CDR3 has 16 amino acids. The V gene lost 6 bases and the J gene lost 0 bases, with 15 bases spanning the gap. From germline, CDR1 is SNHLY and CDR2 FYNNEI.

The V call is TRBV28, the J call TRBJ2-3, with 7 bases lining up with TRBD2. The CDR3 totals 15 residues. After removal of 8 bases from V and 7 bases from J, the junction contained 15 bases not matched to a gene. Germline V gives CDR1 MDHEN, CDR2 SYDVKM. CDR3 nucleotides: TGTGCCAGCGTCCCCGCGGCGGGAGTAAGAAATACGCAGTATTTT. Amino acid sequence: CASVPAAGVRNTQYF.

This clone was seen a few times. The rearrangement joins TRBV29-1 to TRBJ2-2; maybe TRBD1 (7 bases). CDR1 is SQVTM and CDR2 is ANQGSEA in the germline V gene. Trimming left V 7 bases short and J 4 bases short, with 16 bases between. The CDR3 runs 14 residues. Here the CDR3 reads CSAGTAGSTGELFF. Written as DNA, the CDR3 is TGCAGCGCCGGGACAGCCGGGAGCACCGGGGAGCTGTTTTTT.

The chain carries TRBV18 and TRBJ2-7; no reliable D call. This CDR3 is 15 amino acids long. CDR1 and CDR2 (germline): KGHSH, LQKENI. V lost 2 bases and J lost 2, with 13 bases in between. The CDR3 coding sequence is TGTGCCAGCTCACCATCACAGACAAGTACCTACGAGCAGTACTTC. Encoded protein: CASSPSQTSTYEQYF.

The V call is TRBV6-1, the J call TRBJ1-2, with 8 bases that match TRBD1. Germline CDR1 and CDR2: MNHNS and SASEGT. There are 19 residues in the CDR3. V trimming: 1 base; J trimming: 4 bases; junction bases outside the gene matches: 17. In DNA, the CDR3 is TGTGCCAGCAGTGAAGGGGAGGGCAGGGGGCTCTTGTTAGGCTATGGCTACACCTTC. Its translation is CASSEGEGRGLLLGYGYTF.